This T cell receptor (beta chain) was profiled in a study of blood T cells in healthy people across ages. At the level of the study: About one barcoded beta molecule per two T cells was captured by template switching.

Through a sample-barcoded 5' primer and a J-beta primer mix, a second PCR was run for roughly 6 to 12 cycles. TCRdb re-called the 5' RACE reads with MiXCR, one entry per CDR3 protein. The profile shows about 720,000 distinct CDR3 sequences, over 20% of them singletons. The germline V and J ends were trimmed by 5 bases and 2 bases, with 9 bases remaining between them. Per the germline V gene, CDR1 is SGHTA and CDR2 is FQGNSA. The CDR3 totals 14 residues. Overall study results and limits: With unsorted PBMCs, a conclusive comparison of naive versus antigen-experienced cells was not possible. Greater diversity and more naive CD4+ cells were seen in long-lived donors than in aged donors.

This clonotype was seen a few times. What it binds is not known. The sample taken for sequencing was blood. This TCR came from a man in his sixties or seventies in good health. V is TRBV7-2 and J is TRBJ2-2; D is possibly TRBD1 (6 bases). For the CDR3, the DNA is TGTGCCAGCAGCGCACAGGGAAACACCGGGGAGCTGTTTTTT. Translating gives CASSAQGNTGELFF. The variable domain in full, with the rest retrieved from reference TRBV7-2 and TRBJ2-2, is GAGVSQSPSNKVTEKGKDVELRCDPISGHTALYWYRQSLGQGLEFLIYFQGNSAPDKSGLPSDRFSAERTGGSVSTLTIQRTQQEDSAVYLCASSAQGNTGELFFGEGSRLTVL.